What follows are 30 T cell receptor beta chains derived from one specimen sequenced in a study of regulatory T cells in long-lasting Graves disease. This sample's time point: newly diagnosed GD, antithyroid drugs for less than 3 months. The TCR library was prepared using RNA isolated from PBMCs. CDR3-region Arm-PCR and iRepertoire HTBI primers produced the TCR beta libraries. Using its own MiXCR run on the multiplex PCR reads, TCRdb lists one record per CDR3 protein. The sample yields about 350,000 distinct CDR3 sequences, 16% seen once. The same sample was also studied in work on T cells in Graves' hyperthyroidism and ophthalmopathy.

Sequencing used peripheral blood mononuclear cells (PBMCs), obtained at new diagnosis, from a patient treated with antithyroid drugs. The origin of the receptors is a man in his forties with Graves disease.

This clonotype was observed many times. The chain employs TRBV7-8 and TRBJ2-7, with D unclear. V was cut by 6 bases and J by 5 bases, with 17 bases left in between. The CDR3 runs 14 residues. Germline CDR1 and CDR2: SGHVS and FQNEAQ. For the CDR3, the DNA is TGTGCCAGCAGATCATCCGTAACTCGGGACGAGCAGTACTTC. It specifies CASRSSVTRDEQYF.

This clonotype appeared many times. The gene calls are TRBV3-1 and TRBJ1-1, with 8 bases identical to TRBD1. J lost 5 bases, V lost 5 bases, and 7 bases had no gene match. CDR3 length: 14 residues. The germline gives CDR1 LGHDT, CDR2 YNNKEL (reference sequence). CDR3 residues: CASSTQGAGTEAFF. The CDR3 DNA sequence: TGTGCCAGCAGCACCCAGGGGGCTGGTACTGAAGCTTTCTTT.

This clonotype was observed a single time. One base separates it from a far larger clone, so it is likely a read error. The chain uses TRBV6-4 and TRBJ1-1; D is uncertain. V was shortened by 6 bases and J by 1 base, with 15 bases between the two germline ends. This CDR3 region has 15 residues. Germline V CDR1 and CDR2: MRHNA, SNTAGT. The CDR3 DNA follows: TGTGCCAGCAGCGCCGCCGCGTCGGGGAACACTGAAGCTTTCTTT. Protein product: CASSAAASGNTEAFF.

The genes are TRBV28 and TRBJ2-7; D unresolved. Trimming removed 5 bases from V and 7 bases from J, with 9 bases in between. CDR1 and CDR2 from the germline V gene are MDHEN and SYDVKM. This CDR3 is 11 amino acids long. CDR3 nucleotide sequence: TGTGCCAGCAGTCCACGAGTGGAGCAGTACTTC. Its protein product is CASSPRVEQYF.

In its sample, this clonotype was seen a few times. This sequence may be a read error, since a much larger clone differs from it by one base. The chain uses TRBV6-9 and TRBJ1-2, with 11 bases identical to TRBD1. This CDR3 spans 16 amino acids. After removal of 3 bases from V and 8 bases from J, the junction contained 11 bases not matched to a gene. The germline gives CDR1 MNHGY, CDR2 SVAAGI. CDR3 DNA: TGTGCCAGCAGTTACTCCCGGACAGGGGGCCTGAGCGGCTACACCTTC. It yields the protein CASSYSRTGGLSGYTF.

This clonotype was seen repeatedly, ten times or more. A much larger clone sits a single nucleotide away, making a read error possible. The J gene is TRBJ1-1, the V gene TRBV28; D remains ambiguous. The germline gives CDR1 MDHEN, CDR2 SYDVKM. The V and J ends lost 5 bases and 5 bases respectively, with 18 bases between them. This CDR3 spans 15 amino acids. CDR3 bases: TGTGCCAGCAGTCCCATGGTGGAGGCGCGGACTGAAGCTTTCTTT. It specifies CASSPMVEARTEAFF.

This clonotype was recorded a few times. V and J are TRBV19 and TRBJ2-5; either TRBD1 or TRBD2 may fit D (5 bases each). CDR3 length: 13 amino acids. V shed 3 bases and J shed 5 bases, with 10 bases lying between them. Germline CDR1 and CDR2: LNHDA and SQIVND (reference sequence). The CDR3 sequence is CASSMVGTETQYF. The CDR3 DNA reads TGTGCCAGTAGTATGGTAGGGACGGAGACCCAGTACTTC.

This clonotype was found many times. At one boundary the junction diverges from the germline segment, which might be a read error. The rearrangement links TRBV5-1 to TRBJ2-1; D may match TRBD1 or TRBD2 (5 bases each). The CDR3 is made up of 15 amino acids. The germline CDR1 and CDR2 sequences are SGHRS and YFSETQ. CDR3 nucleotides: TGCGCCAGCACCCCCAGGGCGAAAGACTACAATAAGCAGTTCTTC. This codes for CASTPRAKDYNKQFF.

This clonotype showed up many times. This chain connects TRBV6-1 to TRBJ2-1; no firm D call. V was pared by 2 bases and J by 7 bases, with 0 bases between. Germline V CDR1 and CDR2: MNHNS, SASEGT. This CDR3 comprises 10 residues. Written as DNA, the CDR3 is TGTGCCAGCAGTGAAAATGAGCAGTTCTTC. This codes for CASSENEQFF.

In the case of this clonotype: Possible read error: a much larger clone is one base away. This sequence joins TRBV11-1 and TRBJ2-5; the match to TRBD1 covers 8 bases. This CDR3 comprises 16 residues. V lost 1 base, J lost 7 bases, and 11 bases stayed unmatched. Germline-derived CDR1 and CDR2 are SGHAT and FQDESV (reference sequence). The CDR3 bases are TGTGCCAGCAGCTTAGACTCCCCAGGGGGCAGTGGGACCCAGTACTTC. Its translation: CASSLDSPGGSGTQYF.

This clonotype was seen a few times. The gene calls are TRBV5-1 and TRBJ2-7; no clear D gene. With 0 bases removed from V and 0 bases from J, the gap between germline ends came to 13 bases. Looked up from germline, CDR1 is SGHRS and CDR2 is YFSETQ. The CDR3 length is 16 residues. The CDR3 coding sequence is TGCGCCAGCAGCTTGGATCCGGGCTTGAGCTCCTACGAGCAGTACTTC. It yields the protein CASSLDPGLSSYEQYF.

V usage is TRBV20-1 and J usage is TRBJ2-7; D gene uncertain. CDR1 and CDR2 (germline): DFQATT, SNEGSKA (reference sequence). This CDR3 is built from 12 residues. V lost 7 bases to trimming and J lost 0 bases, with 10 bases between them. CDR3 nucleotide sequence: TGCAGTGTAACCCCCAGCTCCTACGAGCAGTACTTC. Amino acid sequence: CSVTPSSYEQYF.

This clonotype was counted at least ten times. This chain joins TRBV12-3 or TRBV12-4 and TRBJ2-1, with 8 bases matching TRBD1. V lost 6 bases to trimming and J lost 5 bases; unmatched junction nucleotides: 3. CDR3 length: 13 amino acids. CDR3 region: CASRRDRNNEQFF. CDR3 sequence (DNA): TGTGCCAGCAGGCGGGACAGGAACAATGAGCAGTTCTTC.

At least ten counts were recorded for this clonotype. V usage is TRBV6-1 and J usage is TRBJ2-3; unclear D gene. The CDR3 has 13 residues. The V end lost 6 bases, the J end lost 0 bases, and 7 bases lay between the germline ends. Germline V gene lookup returns CDR1 MNHNS and CDR2 SASEGT. The CDR3 DNA sequence: TGTGCCAGCAGGACTGTTAGCACAGATACGCAGTATTTT. It codes for CASRTVSTDTQYF.

This clonotype was counted a few times. Lacking the conserved final phenylalanine or tryptophan, this CDR3 likely reflects a read error. The chain combines TRBV7-2 with TRBJ2-6; D ambiguous. Trimming removed 5 bases from V and 0 bases from J, with 5 bases in between. This CDR3 region has 14 residues. Germline CDR1 SGHTA, CDR2 FQGNSA. CDR3 amino acids: CASSRNSGANVLTS. The CDR3 nucleotides read TGTGCCAGCAGCCGGAACTCTGGGGCCAACGTCCTGACTTCC.

This clonotype was observed many times. This sequence joins TRBV11-2 and TRBJ1-1; 7 positions match TRBD1. This CDR3 has 14 amino acids. Unmatched junction bases numbered 7, after V lost 9 bases and J lost 0 bases. Looked up from germline, CDR1 is SGHAT and CDR2 is FQNNGV. For the CDR3, the DNA is TGTGCCAGTAGCCGGGACAGCATGAACACTGAAGCTTTCTTT. It codes for CASSRDSMNTEAFF.

This clonotype has a count of ten or more. V and J are TRBV27 and TRBJ2-7; weak D call: TRBD2 (5 bases). V lost 6 bases and J lost 4, with 25 bases in between. CDR3 length: 17 amino acids. Looked up from germline, CDR1 is MNHEY and CDR2 is SMNVEV (reference sequence). The CDR3 protein is CASRQPGAGGGPYEQYF. The CDR3 coding sequence is TGTGCCAGCAGGCAGCCCGGCGCAGGAGGAGGCCCTTACGAGCAGTACTTC.

This rearrangement joins TRBV7-9 to TRBJ1-6, with TRBD1 matching 9 bases. The CDR3 extends over 14 amino acids. V was clipped by 8 bases and J by 7 bases; unmatched bases: 6. Germline V gives CDR1 SEHNR, CDR2 FQNEAQ (reference sequence). CDR3 protein: CASGTGTGNSPLHF. CDR3 nucleotides: TGTGCCAGCGGGACCGGGACAGGGAATTCACCCCTCCACTTT.

On this clonotype: Since a much larger clone is just one base distant, this may be a read error. The genes are TRBV29-1 and TRBJ1-5; D is undetermined. There are 13 residues in the CDR3. CDR1 and CDR2 (germline): SQVTM, ANQGSEA. Here the CDR3 DNA reads TGCGGCGTTGCGGAAGGAAGCAATCAGCCCCAGCATTTT. Its translation: CGVAEGSNQPQHF.

This clonotype has more than one count but fewer than ten. One junction end disagrees with the germline gene, perhaps due to a read error. This chain uses TRBV6-2 or TRBV6-3 with TRBJ1-3; 8 positions match TRBD1. Germline assignment: CDR1 MNHEY and CDR2 SVGEGT. The CDR3 runs 15 residues. CDR3 region: CAGSSQGARGNTIYF. CDR3 nucleotides: TGTGCCGGCAGTTCCCAGGGGGCGCGAGGAAACACCATATATTTT.

This clonotype was detected ten times or more. V usage is TRBV20-1 and J usage is TRBJ2-3; TRBD2 matches 10 bases. From germline, CDR1 is DFQATT and CDR2 SNEGSKA (reference sequence). Trimming took 2 bases from V and 8 from J; bases not matched to a gene: 16. CDR3 length: 17 residues. This CDR3 is CSARRSSGGGRLGTQYF. DNA of the CDR3: TGCAGTGCTAGAAGGTCCAGCGGGGGGGGCCGGCTTGGTACGCAGTATTTT.

The V call is TRBV14, the J call TRBJ2-7; 8 nucleotides line up with TRBD1. The CDR3 extends over 13 amino acids. CDR1 and CDR2 from the germline V gene are SGHDN and FVKESK. With V trimmed by 4 bases and J by 6 bases, 5 bases remained unmatched. DNA for the CDR3: TGTGCCAGCAGCCCCGTTGACAGGGGCGAGCAGTACTTC. It is translated as CASSPVDRGEQYF.

The chain carries TRBV2 and TRBJ1-5; TRBD1 aligns across 9 bases. The V gene's germline CDR1 is SNHLY and CDR2 FYNNEI. V lost 6 bases to trimming and J lost 0 bases; unmatched junction nucleotides: 9. The CDR3 runs 17 residues. The CDR3 bases are TGTGCCAGCAGACGTGGGACAGGGAGATATAGCAATCAGCCCCAGCATTTT. Protein sequence: CASRRGTGRYSNQPQHF.

The chain recombines TRBV4-1 with TRBJ2-7, with TRBD1 identical over 7 bases. The length of the CDR3 is 15 residues. V lost 1 base to trimming and J lost 3 bases; unmatched junction nucleotides: 6. Germline-derived CDR1 and CDR2 are MGHRA and YSYEKL. This chain's CDR3 is CASSQVTGVFYEQYF. The CDR3 region has the DNA TGCGCCAGCAGCCAAGTTACAGGGGTGTTCTACGAGCAGTACTTC.

J is TRBJ1-2 and V is TRBV10-2, with a possible D match to TRBD1 (6 bases). CDR1 and CDR2 from the germline V gene are WSHSY and SAAADI. Trimming shortened V by 3 bases and J by 0 bases, and 11 bases separated the two germline ends. This CDR3 contains 15 residues. CDR3 sequence: CASSDGRGTNYGYTF. The CDR3 coding sequence is TGCGCCAGCAGTGATGGCAGGGGAACTAACTATGGCTACACCTTC.

This clonotype was counted at least ten times. The chain couples TRBV2 to TRBJ1-5; D gene ambiguous. V was pared by 4 bases and J by 6 bases, with 7 bases between. The CDR3 has 12 residues. Germline values: CDR1 SNHLY, CDR2 FYNNEI. The CDR3: CASSGRAQPQHF. In DNA form, the CDR3 reads TGTGCCAGCAGTGGGAGGGCTCAGCCCCAGCATTTT.

V is TRBV7-9 and J is TRBJ2-1; 8 nucleotides line up with TRBD2. The CDR3 spans 11 residues. Germline-derived CDR1 and CDR2 are SEHNR and FQNEAQ (reference sequence). The J segment lost 15 bases and the V segment lost 6 bases, leaving 7 bases of the junction unmatched. The CDR3 here is CASRSRGGLFF. DNA for the CDR3: TGTGCCAGCAGGAGTCGGGGGGGTCTGTTCTTC.

This clonotype has a count of ten or more. The CDR3 DNA is TGTGCCAGCAGTTTAGCTTCACCCCTCCACTTT. This encodes CASSLASPLHF. The chain joins TRBV12-3 or TRBV12-4 to TRBJ1-6; D is unresolved. CDR3 length: 11 amino acids. Trimming shortened V by 0 bases and J by 9 bases, and 0 bases separated the two germline ends.

There are many counts of this clonotype. J is TRBJ2-1 and V is TRBV18, with 7 nucleotides matching TRBD1. The CDR3 is made up of 17 amino acids. Germline CDR1 reads KGHSH; CDR2 reads LQKENI. J gave up 0 bases and V 0 bases, and 5 bases lay outside the gene matches. This CDR3 reads CASSPPNRGLSYNEQFF. CDR3 DNA: TGTGCCAGCTCACCACCGAATAGGGGGCTCTCCTACAATGAGCAGTTCTTC. The whole variable domain, remainder taken from reference TRBV18 and TRBJ2-1, is NAGVMQNPRHLVRRRGQEARLRCSPMKGHSHVYWYRQLPEEGLKFMVYLQKENIIDESGMPKERFSAEFPKEGPSILRIQQVVRGDSAAYFCASSPPNRGLSYNEQFFGPGTRLTVL.

The chain uses TRBV19 and TRBJ1-1; D possibly corresponds to TRBD1 (6 bases). V was cut by 3 bases and J by 3 bases, with 14 bases left in between. The CDR3 loop spans 15 amino acids. CDR1 and CDR2 from the germline V gene are LNHDA and SQIVND (reference sequence). The CDR3 DNA follows: TGTGCCAGTAGTATTCGGGGGGCTCGGCACACTGAAGCTTTCTTT. This codes for CASSIRGARHTEAFF.